The text below deals with one T cell receptor beta chain. Its specificity is unknown. At the DNA level, this CDR3 is encoded by other sequences in the same sample as well. The data were taken from a study of T cell responses to AZD1222 COVID-19 vaccine. The study's findings and limits: Spike-specific TCR breadth and depth went up after people got two AZD1222 doses.

The table came from immunoSEQ multiplex PCR; TCRdb's copy has only in-frame clones and leaves some out. The sample records about 110,000 clones, 80% to 90% being singletons. Germline V gives CDR1 DFQATT, CDR2 SNEGSKA (reference sequence). Deletions cut 3 bases from V and 2 bases from J, with 4 bases between. The CDR3 spans 11 residues. The clonotype originates from an adult in good health. Sequencing was performed on peripheral blood, taken on day 0 of AZD1222 vaccination. The genes are TRBV20-1 and TRBJ2-5, with no clear D. The CDR3 here is CSASLQETQYF. The CDR3 DNA follows: TGCAGTGCTAGCTTGCAAGAGACCCAGTACTTC.